This T cell receptor (beta chain) appears in the sequencing data of a study of blood T cell repertoires in COVID-19. Across the study: The origin of the acute and convalescent COVID-19 samples was the United States, Italy and Spain. Nucleic acid was either cDNA or gDNA, and it came from T cells, B-cell-depleted T cells, or PBMCs.

The CDR3 sequence is 16 residues long. V dropped 10 bases and J dropped 0; count of bases not matched to a gene: 12. Germline V gene sequence: CDR1 ENHRY, CDR2 SYGVKD. Authors' methods: How many nucleated cells were present was estimated from reference gene primer amplification. The data were produced by immunoSEQ multiplex PCR, yet TCRdb's version contains in-frame clones alone and is incomplete. V and J calls and clone size are as listed in that table; D and trimming were resolved from the DNA. The sample has some 47,000 clones, 87% seen once. This TCR derives from a woman of 80 years or more in a cohort sampled during active or convalescent COVID-19. Input material: peripheral blood. V gene TRBV10-3 combines with J gene TRBJ2-3, with 8 bases aligning to TRBD1. The CDR3 bases are TGTGCCACCGGGACAGGAGGTAGCCCAAGCACAGATACGCAGTATTTT. This sequence encodes CATGTGGSPSTDTQYF.